Given below is one T cell receptor beta chain in context. These data belong to a study of blood T cell repertoires in COVID-19. The germline gives CDR1 MNHEY, CDR2 SMNVEV (reference sequence). CDR3 length equals 13 residues. The germline V and J ends were trimmed by 8 bases and 4 bases, with 14 bases remaining between them. Sequenced by immunoSEQ multiplex PCR; TCRdb stores in-frame clones only, minus some. The sample has 200,000 to 250,000 clones, 75% to 90% seen once. The TCR sequence derives from a woman aged 25 to 39 who had recovered from COVID-19. V is TRBV27 and J is TRBJ1-1, with D perhaps matching TRBD1 (6 bases). The specimen sequenced was peripheral blood. The CDR3 DNA sequence: TGTGCCAGCCATACAGGGAGAGGCACTGAAGCTTTCTTT. It yields the protein CASHTGRGTEAFF.